The 12 T cell receptor beta chains presented below share a single source sample, sequenced in a study of T cell changes during pregnancy in multiple sclerosis. Assay used: immunoSEQ multiplex PCR; TCRdb lists only in-frame clones, some missing. The repertoire holds some 77,000 clones, with approximately 90% as singletons. The sequencing here drew on CD4+ T cells from peripheral blood mononuclear cells, taken before pregnancy. These receptors were taken from a female donor with multiple sclerosis, enrolled in a pregnancy study.

V and J are TRBV30 and TRBJ1-1; the match to TRBD1 covers 10 bases. The CDR3 contains 15 residues. In germline, CDR1 is GTSNPN, CDR2 SVGIG (reference sequence). V lost 3 bases, J lost 11 bases, and 15 bases stayed unmatched. CDR3 loop: CAWRESGTGDSGAFF. The CDR3 nucleotides are TGTGCCTGGAGGGAGTCCGGGACAGGGGATTCCGGGGCTTTCTTT.

V and J are TRBV6-1 and TRBJ2-2; D is possibly TRBD1 (6 bases). Trimming removed 2 bases at V and 2 bases at J, with 21 bases between. Germline CDR1 reads MNHNS; CDR2 reads SASEGT. The CDR3 has 19 residues. CDR3 amino acids: CASSEPLGSGHLNTGELFF. CDR3 DNA: TGTGCCAGCAGTGAACCACTCGGATCGGGACACCTAAACACCGGGGAGCTGTTTTTT.

The rearrangement links TRBV7-8 to TRBJ1-1; D is uncertain. The germline V gene has CDR1 SGHVS and CDR2 FQNEAQ. CDR3 length equals 14 residues. V gave up 0 bases and J gave up 0 bases, with 5 bases separating them. The DNA for the CDR3 is TGTGCCAGCAGCTTAGCGGCCCTGAACACTGAAGCTTTCTTT. Amino acid sequence: CASSLAALNTEAFF.

The chain employs TRBV7-8 and TRBJ1-1; D is unclear. The V end was cut by 5 bases, the J end by 1 base, with 8 bases between. This CDR3 contains 13 residues. CDR1 is SGHVS, CDR2 FQNEAQ, per germline. The CDR3 DNA reads TGTGCCAGCAGCCCGGCGGGGAACACTGAAGCTTTCTTT. Its protein product is CASSPAGNTEAFF. The full variable domain, in which reference TRBV7-8 and TRBJ1-1 provide the parts outside the CDR3, is GAGVSQSPRYKVAKRGQDVALRCDPISGHVSLFWYQQALGQGPEFLTYFQNEAQLDKSGLPSDRFFAERPEGSVSTLKIQRTQQEDSAVYLCASSPAGNTEAFFGQGTRLTVV.

The chain uses TRBV6-1 and TRBJ2-3, with D uncertain. V lost 2 bases, J lost 2 bases, and 14 bases lay in between. CDR3 length: 16 residues. The germline V gene has CDR1 MNHNS and CDR2 SASEGT. CDR3 region: CASSELSGAHTDTQYF. The CDR3 nucleotides are TGTGCCAGCAGTGAATTATCCGGAGCTCACACAGATACGCAGTATTTT.

The chain employs TRBV18 and TRBJ2-2; possibly TRBD1 for D (8 bases). The length of the CDR3 is 16 residues. With 4 bases removed from V and 5 bases from J, the gap between germline ends came to 17 bases. Germline assignment: CDR1 KGHSH and CDR2 LQKENI. The DNA of the CDR3 is TGTGCCAGCTCACTCTCCGGACAGGGAGGGACCGGGGAGCTGTTTTTT. Protein sequence: CASSLSGQGGTGELFF.

The chain carries TRBV30 and TRBJ2-3, with a tentative D call TRBD2 (6 bases). The CDR3 length is 14 residues. Trimming pared 4 bases from V and 2 bases from J, leaving 13 bases between. Germline V gene lookup returns CDR1 GTSNPN and CDR2 SVGIG (reference sequence). Here the CDR3 reads CAWKRDSITDTQYF. For the CDR3, the DNA is TGTGCCTGGAAGAGGGACTCGATCACAGATACGCAGTATTTT.

This chain links TRBV30 with TRBJ1-2; D is perhaps TRBD1 (6 bases). The V end was cut by 6 bases, the J end by 5 bases, with 10 bases between. The CDR3 has 11 amino acids. CDR1 GTSNPN and CDR2 SVGIG come from the germline V gene (reference sequence). The CDR3 protein is CACNTGYGYTF. The CDR3 DNA reads as TGTGCCTGTAATACAGGGTATGGCTACACCTTC.

The V gene is TRBV28, the J gene TRBJ1-1; D possibly corresponds to TRBD1 (5 bases). The germline gives CDR1 MDHEN, CDR2 SYDVKM. Trimming took 5 bases from V and 4 from J, leaving 17 bases between them. This CDR3 has 15 amino acids. This CDR3 reads CASSIQAGWGTEAFF. The CDR3 region has the DNA TGTGCCAGCAGTATACAGGCAGGTTGGGGCACTGAAGCTTTCTTT.

This sequence joins TRBV10-3 and TRBJ2-5, with 10 nucleotides matching TRBD2. The CDR3 totals 16 residues. Germline-derived CDR1 and CDR2 are ENHRY and SYGVKD. Trimming removed 0 bases from V and 5 bases from J; junction bases left unmatched: 6. CDR3 nucleotide sequence: TGTGCCATCAGTGAGTCGGCCAGCGGGGGGGCCGAGACCCAGTACTTC. The encoded protein is CAISESASGGAETQYF.

The chain joins TRBV9 to TRBJ2-7, with 7 bases lining up with TRBD1. The CDR3 runs to 15 residues. CDR1 SGDLS and CDR2 YYNGEE come from the germline V gene. V was pared by 0 bases and J by 4 bases, with 7 bases of the junction left unmatched. This CDR3 is CASSVGVGTDYEQYF. The CDR3, as DNA: TGTGCCAGCAGCGTAGGGGTGGGGACAGATTACGAGCAGTACTTC.

The chain links TRBV30 to TRBJ2-3, with TRBD2 identical over 9 bases. V lost 4 bases, J lost 7 bases, and 0 bases stayed unmatched. The CDR3 consists of 11 residues. In germline, CDR1 is GTSNPN, CDR2 SVGIG (reference sequence). This chain's CDR3 is CAWTSGNTQYF. The CDR3 nucleotides read TGTGCCTGGACTAGCGGGAATACGCAGTATTTT.